This T cell receptor (beta chain) came from a study of blood T cell repertoires in COVID-19. In the study overall: The analysed material was cDNA or gDNA that came from T cells, B-cell-depleted T cells, or PBMCs.

V was shortened by 6 bases and J by 0 bases, with 13 bases between the two germline ends. Germline values: CDR1 MRHNA, CDR2 SNTAGT. This CDR3 is built from 15 residues. Membership in each cohort depended on participant-reported clinical history. Cohort 3 recovery required two negative PCRs, clearance, or symptom resolution. In the original analysis: Reference gene primer amplification in the assay estimated nucleated cell counts. Clones were sequenced by immunoSEQ multiplex PCR, and TCRdb holds only the in-frame ones, with some missing. V and J calls and clone size are those listed in that table; D and trimming were worked out from the DNA. Of more than 300,000 clones listed, under 90% are singletons.

This clonotype was obtained from a woman in her thirties who had recovered from COVID-19. The V and J genes are TRBV6-4 and TRBJ2-3, with D possibly matching TRBD1 (5 bases). Sequenced: PBMCs or T cells enriched from blood (not recorded which). CDR3 region: CASSSQESSTDTQYF. The CDR3 region has the DNA TGTGCCAGCAGCTCACAGGAGTCGAGCACAGATACGCAGTATTTT.